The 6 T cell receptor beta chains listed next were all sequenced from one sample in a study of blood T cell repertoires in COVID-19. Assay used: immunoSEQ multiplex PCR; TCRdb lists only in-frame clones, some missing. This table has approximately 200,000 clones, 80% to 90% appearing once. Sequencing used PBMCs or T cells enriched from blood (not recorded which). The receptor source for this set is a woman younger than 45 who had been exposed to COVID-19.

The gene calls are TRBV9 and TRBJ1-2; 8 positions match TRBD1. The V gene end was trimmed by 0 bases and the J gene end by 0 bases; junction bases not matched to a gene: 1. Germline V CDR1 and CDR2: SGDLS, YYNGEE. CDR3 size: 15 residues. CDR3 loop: CASSVGDRSNYGYTF. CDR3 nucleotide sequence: TGTGCCAGCAGCGTAGGGGACAGGTCTAACTATGGCTACACCTTC.

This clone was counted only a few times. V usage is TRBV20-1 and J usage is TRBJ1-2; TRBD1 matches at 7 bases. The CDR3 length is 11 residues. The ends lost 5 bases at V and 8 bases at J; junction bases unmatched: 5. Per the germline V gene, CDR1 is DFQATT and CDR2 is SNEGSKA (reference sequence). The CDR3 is CSAGDSLGYTF. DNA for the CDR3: TGCAGTGCTGGGGACAGTCTCGGCTACACCTTC.

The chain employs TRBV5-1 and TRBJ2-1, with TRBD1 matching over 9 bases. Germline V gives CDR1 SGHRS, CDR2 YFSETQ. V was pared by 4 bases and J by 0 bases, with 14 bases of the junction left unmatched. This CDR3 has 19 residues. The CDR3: CASSKGQGSILSSYNEQFF. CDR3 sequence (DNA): TGCGCCAGCAGCAAAGGACAGGGGTCCATCCTGAGCTCCTACAATGAGCAGTTCTTC.

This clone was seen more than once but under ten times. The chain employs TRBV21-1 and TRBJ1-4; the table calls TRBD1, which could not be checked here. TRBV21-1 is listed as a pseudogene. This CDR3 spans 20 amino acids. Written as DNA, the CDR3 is TGTGCCAGCAGCAAAGGAATTTCGGGACAGGGCGCTTGGGACCAGGAAAAACTGTTTTTT. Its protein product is CASSKGISGQGAWDQEKLFF.

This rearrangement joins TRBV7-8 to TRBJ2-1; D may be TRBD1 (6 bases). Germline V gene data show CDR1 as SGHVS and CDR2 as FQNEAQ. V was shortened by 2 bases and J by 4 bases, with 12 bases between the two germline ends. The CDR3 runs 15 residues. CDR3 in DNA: TGTGCCAGCAGCTTATGGCAGGGGAAATACAATGAGCAGTTCTTC. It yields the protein CASSLWQGKYNEQFF.

CDR3 nucleotides: TGTGCCAGCAGCTTCCCGGGTGGTTCACCCCTCCACTTT. Its translation is CASSFPGGSPLHF. J is TRBJ1-6 and V is TRBV11-1; D unclear. The CDR3 is 13 amino acids. Germline-derived CDR1 and CDR2 are SGHAT and FQDESV (reference sequence). Trimming took off 3 bases at V and 9 bases at J, with 9 bases between the two ends. The full variable domain, in which reference TRBV11-1 and TRBJ1-6 provide the parts outside the CDR3, is EAEVAQSPRYKITEKSQAVAFWCDPISGHATLYWYRQILGQGPELLVQFQDESVVDDSQLPKDRFSAERLKGVDSTLKIQPAELGDSAMYLCASSFPGGSPLHFGNGTRLTVT.